These 11 T cell receptor beta chains share one sample of origin, sequenced in a study of OX40 agonist ivuxolimab in advanced cancers. Sequenced by immunoSEQ multiplex PCR; TCRdb stores in-frame clones only, minus some. Of over 85,000 clones in the sample, approximately 87% were seen once. The sample was CD4+ or CD8+ T cells sorted from blood, taken in a trial of the OX40 agonist ivuxolimab. These receptors originate from an adult with an advanced solid tumor such as melanoma, head and neck, liver or kidney cancer.

The chain recombines TRBV2 with TRBJ1-2; 7 positions agree with TRBD1. The CDR3 runs to 14 residues. The V gene end was trimmed by 5 bases and the J gene end by 5 bases; junction bases not matched to a gene: 8. CDR1 and CDR2 (germline): SNHLY, FYNNEI. The CDR3 nucleotides are TGTGCCAGCAGTCCGGACAGGATTAGGTATGGCTACACCTTC. It encodes CASSPDRIRYGYTF. Complete variable domain (other parts from reference TRBV2 and TRBJ1-2): EPEVTQTPSHQVTQMGQEVILRCVPISNHLYFYWYRQILGQKVEFLVSFYNNEISEKSEIFDDQFSVERPDGSNFTLKIRSTKLEDSAMYFCASSPDRIRYGYTFGSGTRLTVV.

The chain combines TRBV18 with TRBJ1-2; 9 positions match TRBD1. Germline-derived CDR1 and CDR2 are KGHSH and LQKENI. V was pared by 1 base and J by 6 bases, with 3 bases of the junction left unmatched. The length of the CDR3 is 14 residues. CDR3 region: CASSPLQGAHGYTF. The CDR3 DNA is TGTGCCAGCTCACCACTACAGGGGGCGCATGGCTACACCTTC.

The chain links TRBV4-1 to TRBJ1-4; TRBD1 aligns across 8 bases. After removal of 3 bases from V and 5 bases from J, the junction contained 8 bases not matched to a gene. The CDR3 loop spans 16 amino acids. Germline CDR1 is MGHRA and CDR2 is YSYEKL. CDR3 nucleotide sequence: TGCGCCAGCAGCCAGGTTATGACAGGGGTAAATGAAAAACTGTTTTTT. Translating it yields CASSQVMTGVNEKLFF.

The chain combines TRBV7-6 with TRBJ2-2, with D perhaps being TRBD1 or TRBD2 (5 bases each). Germline V gives CDR1 SGHVS, CDR2 FNYEAQ. The CDR3 length is 15 residues. V was trimmed by 1 base and J by 6 bases, leaving 12 bases between them. The CDR3: CASSLGGGAPGELFF. CDR3 DNA sequence: TGTGCCAGCAGCTTAGGTGGGGGAGCCCCCGGGGAGCTGTTTTTT.

This clone was observed a single time. The CDR3 sequence: CASSLGTVSYNEQFF. In DNA form, the CDR3 reads TGTGCCAGCAGCTTAGGGACAGTCTCCTACAATGAGCAGTTCTTC. This chain joins TRBV7-9 and TRBJ2-1; possibly TRBD1 for D (6 bases). V was cut by 1 base and J by 0 bases, with 7 bases left in between. CDR1 and CDR2 from the germline V gene are SEHNR and FQNEAQ (reference sequence). This CDR3 spans 15 amino acids.

The DNA for the CDR3 is TGCGCCAGCAGCTTGACCCAAAATACGCAGTATTTT. Protein: CASSLTQNTQYF. The rearrangement links TRBV5-1 to TRBJ2-3, with no clear D. Germline loops: CDR1 SGHRS, CDR2 YFSETQ. Deletions cut 1 base from V and 7 bases from J, with 7 bases between. The CDR3 loop spans 12 amino acids.

The genes are TRBV14 and TRBJ2-2; 8 bases line up with TRBD2. Trimming removed 1 base from V and 8 bases from J; junction bases left unmatched: 12. The CDR3 has 17 residues. Per germline, CDR1 SGHDN and CDR2 FVKESK. The CDR3 is CASSQAIGRAQNGELFF. CDR3 DNA: TGTGCCAGCAGCCAAGCCATCGGGAGGGCGCAAAATGGGGAGCTGTTTTTT.

This clone came up once. This chain links TRBV11-2 with TRBJ2-5; D unclear. The germline V gene encodes CDR1 SGHAT and CDR2 FQNNGV. Trimming removed 4 bases at V and 5 bases at J, with 8 bases between. This CDR3 is built from 12 residues. CDR3 residues: CASSSIAETQYF. Here the CDR3 DNA reads TGTGCCAGCAGCTCCATAGCTGAGACCCAGTACTTC.

This clone was seen only once. The rearrangement joins TRBV2 to TRBJ1-1; D not resolved. Trimming cost V 1 base and J 0 bases, with 9 bases left between them. The CDR3 is made up of 15 amino acids. From germline, CDR1 is SNHLY and CDR2 FYNNEI. In nucleotides, the CDR3 is TGTGCCAGCAGTGAAGAGGTTGGCATGAACACTGAAGCTTTCTTT. Translating gives CASSEEVGMNTEAFF.

This sequence joins TRBV6-5 and TRBJ1-1, with TRBD1 as a possible D gene (6 bases). V lost 5 bases and J 5 bases, leaving 18 bases between the germline ends. The CDR3 is made up of 15 amino acids. Per the germline V gene, CDR1 is MNHEY and CDR2 is SVGAGI. The CDR3 reads CASSPRDTRRTEAFF. The CDR3 DNA sequence: TGTGCCAGCAGTCCCCGGGACACCCGAAGGACTGAAGCTTTCTTT.

The chain has TRBV5-4 and TRBJ2-7, with 16 bases lining up with TRBD2. V shed 4 bases and J 5 bases; nucleotides not matched to a gene: 9. The CDR3 extends over 17 amino acids. Per germline, CDR1 SGHNT and CDR2 YYREEE (reference sequence). The CDR3 spells CASSPGLAGGPQHEQYF. Written as DNA, the CDR3 is TGTGCCAGCAGCCCGGGACTAGCGGGAGGGCCTCAGCACGAGCAGTACTTC.